Shown below are 13 T cell receptor beta chains from a single sample sequenced in a study of patients and donors after allogeneic stem cell transplantation. TCRdb re-called the RT-PCR reads through MiXCR, storing one row per CDR3 protein. The data show 8,000 to 9,500 distinct CDR3 sequences, 3% to 4.5% seen once. Material for sequencing was blood, either unsorted or a sorted T cell fraction (not recorded which). The receptors were sampled from a human donor who was either an allogeneic HSCT recipient or a stem cell or donor lymphocyte infusion donor (not recorded which). It is not recorded whose cells these are; they may come from a transplant donor.

The sample holds many counts of this clonotype. CDR3 coding DNA: TGCGCCAGCAGCCAAGCGGGACTTTACACCGGGGAGCTGTTTTTT. Residues: CASSQAGLYTGELFF. The chain employs TRBV4-1 and TRBJ2-2; maybe TRBD2 (6 bases). With 1 base removed from V and 3 bases from J, the gap between germline ends came to 9 bases. The CDR3 is 15 amino acids. Germline lookup yields CDR1 MGHRA and CDR2 YSYEKL.

This clonotype was found many times. The chain combines TRBV7-9 with TRBJ2-5; TRBD1 is a possible D gene (6 bases). Germline CDR1 is SEHNR and CDR2 is FQNEAQ (reference sequence). V lost 6 bases to trimming and J lost 0 bases, with 17 bases between them. The CDR3 covers 16 residues. Here the CDR3 reads CASSSGLTGHQETQYF. The CDR3, as DNA: TGTGCCAGCAGTTCAGGGCTGACAGGCCACCAAGAGACCCAGTACTTC.

This clonotype was seen repeatedly, ten times or more. The rearrangement joins TRBV3-1 to TRBJ1-1; D is uncertain. This CDR3 region has 13 residues. V dropped 1 base and J dropped 1 base, with 4 bases sitting between them. Germline CDR1 LGHDT, CDR2 YNNKEL (reference sequence). CDR3 protein: CASSQVGNTEAFF. The CDR3 DNA reads TGTGCCAGCAGCCAAGTGGGGAACACTGAAGCTTTCTTT.

This clonotype was counted ten times or more. V usage is TRBV11-1 and J usage is TRBJ1-1; no definite D call. Germline V lookup: CDR1 SGHAT, CDR2 FQDESV (reference sequence). The CDR3 loop spans 13 amino acids. V gave up 4 bases and J gave up 0 bases, with 6 bases separating them. CDR3 DNA: TGTGCCAGCAGCTCATCCATGAACACTGAAGCTTTCTTT. The encoded protein is CASSSSMNTEAFF.

This clonotype was observed a handful of times. A single base separates this from a much larger clone, so it may be a read error. This sequence joins TRBV7-9 and TRBJ2-3; a weak D match, TRBD2 (5 bases). Germline CDR1 reads SEHNR; CDR2 reads FQNEAQ (reference sequence). The CDR3 is made up of 15 amino acids. The CDR3 DNA reads as TGTGCCTGCAGCTTCCGTGGAGGAGTGGCAGATACGCAGTATTTT. This encodes CACSFRGGVADTQYF.

This clonotype was picked up many times. The V and J genes are TRBV3-2 and TRBJ2-7; the table gives TRBD2 as D, unverified against the DNA. TRBV3-2 is a listed pseudogene. The CDR3 runs to 15 residues. The CDR3 is CASSPSLAHSYEQYF. The CDR3 region has the DNA TGTGCCAGCAGCCCGTCACTAGCGCACTCCTACGAGCAGTACTTC.

This clonotype came up many times. This chain uses TRBV5-1 with TRBJ2-1, with D possibly being TRBD2 (6 bases). Per germline, CDR1 SGHRS and CDR2 YFSETQ. Trimming removed 0 bases at V and 6 bases at J, with 13 bases between. This CDR3 has 15 residues. This chain's CDR3 is CASSLEPGRGNEQFF. The CDR3 nucleotides read TGCGCCAGCAGCTTGGAACCAGGGCGGGGCAATGAGCAGTTCTTC.

This clonotype was observed at least ten times. V is TRBV9 and J is TRBJ2-2, with 7 bases lining up with TRBD1. V gave up 4 bases and J gave up 1 base; unmatched junction bases: 4. Germline CDR1 and CDR2: SGDLS and YYNGEE. The CDR3 totals 15 residues. The DNA for the CDR3 is TGTGCCAGCAGCAGACAGGGTGAGAACACCGGGGAGCTGTTTTTT. This translates into CASSRQGENTGELFF.

This clonotype appeared many times. The chain recombines TRBV5-1 with TRBJ2-1, with TRBD2 matching over 8 bases. With V trimmed by 5 bases and J by 0 bases, 7 bases remained unmatched. This CDR3 is 16 amino acids long. Germline CDR1 SGHRS, CDR2 YFSETQ. The DNA for the CDR3 is TGCGCCAGCAGAGAGGTAGCGGGGAGCTCCTACAATGAGCAGTTCTTC. This translates into CASREVAGSSYNEQFF.

Only a few counts were recorded for this clonotype. This rearrangement joins TRBV6-2 or TRBV6-3 to TRBJ2-7; weak D call: TRBD2 (5 bases). The CDR3 covers 15 residues. Per the germline V gene, CDR1 is MNHEY and CDR2 is SVGEGT. V was cut by 6 bases and J by 4 bases, with 19 bases left in between. DNA for the CDR3: TGTGCCAGCAGCACGACGCGCAACGAGCGGTACGAGCAGTACTTC. Translating it yields CASSTTRNERYEQYF.

In this sample, this clonotype turned up many times. The chain is built from TRBV4-2 and TRBJ1-4; D not certain. Germline V gene lookup returns CDR1 LGHNA and CDR2 YNFKEQ. The CDR3 has 17 amino acids. V lost 0 bases to trimming and J lost 8 bases, with 19 bases between them. The CDR3 sequence is CASSQDREGPLREKLFF. CDR3 coding DNA: TGTGCCAGCAGCCAAGATAGGGAAGGGCCCCTGCGGGAAAAACTGTTTTTT.

This clonotype was detected many times. The V and J genes are TRBV27 and TRBJ2-1, with 11 bases aligning to TRBD1. This CDR3 is built from 18 residues. V trimming: 0 bases; J trimming: 6 bases; junction bases outside the gene matches: 10. Germline V gene sequence: CDR1 MNHEY, CDR2 SMNVEV (reference sequence). CDR3 amino acids: CASSLSRKTGTGGNEQFF. The DNA for the CDR3 is TGTGCCAGCAGTTTATCGAGGAAGACGGGGACAGGGGGCAATGAGCAGTTCTTC.

This clonotype ranks as medium-sized. J is TRBJ1-5 and V is TRBV28; 9 positions agree with TRBD1. Germline V CDR1 and CDR2: MDHEN, SYDVKM. There are 13 residues in the CDR3. The V and J ends lost 5 bases and 6 bases, in that order; junction bases with no gene match: 2. In DNA form, the CDR3 reads TGTGCCAGCAGTGACAGGGGGGCTCAGCCCCAGCATTTT. Translated: CASSDRGAQPQHF.